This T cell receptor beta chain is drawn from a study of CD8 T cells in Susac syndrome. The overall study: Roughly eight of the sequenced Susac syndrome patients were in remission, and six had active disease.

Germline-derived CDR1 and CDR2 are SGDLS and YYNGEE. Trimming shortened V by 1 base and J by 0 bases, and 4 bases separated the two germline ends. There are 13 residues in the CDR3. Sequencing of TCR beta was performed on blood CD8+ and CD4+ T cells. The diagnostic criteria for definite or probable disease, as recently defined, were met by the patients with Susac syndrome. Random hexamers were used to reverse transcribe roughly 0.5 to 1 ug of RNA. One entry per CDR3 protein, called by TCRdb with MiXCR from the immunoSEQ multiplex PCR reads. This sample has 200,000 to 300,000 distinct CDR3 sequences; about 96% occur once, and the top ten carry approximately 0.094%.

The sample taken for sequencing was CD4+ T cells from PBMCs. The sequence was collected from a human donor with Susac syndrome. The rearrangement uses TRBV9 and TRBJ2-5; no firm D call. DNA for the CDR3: TGTGCCAGCAGCGTATTCGACCAAGAGACCCAGTACTTC. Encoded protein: CASSVFDQETQYF.